The rows below give T cell receptor beta chains drawn from one sample of a study of cytomegalovirus exposure and HLA in healthy donors. TCRdb keeps only in-frame clones here, not all; method: immunoSEQ multiplex PCR. Here the sample spans 100,000 to 150,000 clones, over 60% being singletons. The source material was PBMCs. All receptors derive from a female donor in good health and CMV-seronegative. CDR3s include the opening cysteine and the closing phenylalanine or tryptophan. The order of the fields is D gene, CDR3 length, V gene, J gene, clone size, CDR3 protein, CDR3 DNA. The D gene is left open where the match is weak. Clone size is not always given. Where it is, it says once, few, many or a class for expanded clones.

-	14	TRBV18	TRBJ1-1	-	CASSLGQMNTEAFF	TGTGCCAGCTCACTGGGACAAATGAACACTGAAGCTTTCTTT
TRBD2	14	TRBV14	TRBJ2-5	-	CASSRTSVSETQYF	TGTGCCAGCAGCCGGACTAGCGTATCGGAGACCCAGTACTTC
-	16	TRBV9	TRBJ2-3	-	CASSASRANPTDTQYF	TGTGCCAGCAGCGCGTCCCGCGCAAACCCCACAGATACGCAGTATTTT
-	13	TRBV7-9	TRBJ1-5	once	CASSLDFMQPQHF	TGTGCCAGCAGCTTAGACTTCATGCAGCCCCAGCATTTT
-	14	TRBV4-1	TRBJ2-1	-	CASSAYGGDSEQFF	TGCGCCAGCAGCGCCTACGGAGGGGATAGTGAGCAGTTCTTC
TRBD2	15	TRBV28	TRBJ2-3	-	CASTWGGISTDTQYF	TGTGCCAGCACCTGGGGGGGGATTAGCACAGATACGCAGTATTTT
TRBD2	13	TRBV6-1	TRBJ2-7	-	CASSGRATHEQYF	TGTGCCAGCTCGGGGAGGGCGACCCACGAGCAGTACTTC
TRBD2	14	TRBV4-1	TRBJ2-1	-	CASSQGGRGDEQFF	TGCGCCAGCAGCCAAGGCGGGAGGGGCGATGAGCAGTTCTTC
-	12	TRBV7-9	TRBJ2-7	-	CASSTQGYEQYF	TGTGCCAGCAGCACACAGGGTTACGAGCAGTACTTC
TRBD2	16	TRBV2	TRBJ2-5	-	CASSEGPLADQETQYF	TGTGCCAGCAGTGAAGGCCCTCTAGCGGACCAAGAGACCCAGTACTTC
TRBD2	16	TRBV27	TRBJ2-2	-	CASSPTGTSKTGELFF	TGTGCCAGCAGTCCAACCGGGACTAGTAAGACCGGGGAGCTGTTTTTT
-	14	TRBV19	TRBJ2-7	-	CASSARLSTYEQYF	TGTGCCAGTAGTGCTAGACTTTCTACCTACGAGCAGTACTTC
TRBD1	14	TRBV30	TRBJ1-6	-	CAFTSGTAGLALHF	TGTGCCTTCACCTCCGGGACAGCCGGTCTTGCCCTCCACTTT
TRBD2	14	TRBV30	TRBJ2-4	-	CAWSVGGYGDIQYF	TGTGCCTGGAGTGTGGGGGGGTATGGGGACATTCAGTACTTC
-	13	TRBV19	TRBJ2-6	once	CASTISGANVLTF	TGTGCCAGTACCATCTCTGGGGCCAACGTCCTGACTTTC